A selection of T cell receptor beta chains follows, all from one sample in a study of blood T cell repertoires in COVID-19. The repertoire was sequenced with immunoSEQ multiplex PCR; TCRdb's copy has only in-frame clones and lacks some. There are 64,000 or so clones in the sample; approximately 86% occur only once, and roughly 1.2% lies in the top ten. The sequencing sample was made of peripheral blood. The origin of the receptors is a man in his forties with acute or convalescent COVID-19. Each CDR3 is given with its conserved first and last residue. D genes are given only for firm matches. The size field is filled for only some rows; it gives once, few, many or a size class.

v_call,j_call,clone_size,d_call,cdr3_aa,cdr3_nt
TRBV11-3,TRBJ2-5,NA,TRBD2,CASSLASGRGDRWTQYF,TGTGCCAGCAGCTTAGCGTCGGGACGGGGGGACCGCTGGACCCAGTACTTC
TRBV4-1,TRBJ2-3,NA,TRBD2,CASSQVGRGGTDTQYF,TGCGCCAGCAGCCAAGTGGGGCGGGGGGGCACAGATACGCAGTATTTT
TRBV6-5,TRBJ1-5,once,TRBD1,CASRLQGGDNQPQHF,TGTGCCAGCAGGCTACAGGGGGGGGACAATCAGCCCCAGCATTTT
TRBV10-3,TRBJ1-1,NA,NA,CAISPNRDRDTEAFF,TGTGCCATCAGCCCGAACAGGGATCGGGACACTGAAGCTTTCTTT
TRBV6-1,TRBJ1-2,NA,NA,CASSELNPYGYTF,TGTGCCAGCAGTGAATTAAATCCCTATGGCTACACCTTC
TRBV7-9,TRBJ2-7,NA,TRBD2,CASSLVNGQRGSSYEQYF,TGTGCCAGCAGCTTAGTCAACGGACAGCGGGGGAGCTCCTACGAGCAGTACTTC
TRBV29-1,TRBJ2-1,NA,TRBD1,CSASTGGREFF,TGCAGCGCCTCGACAGGGGGCCGTGAGTTCTTC
TRBV7-3,TRBJ1-1,NA,NA,CASSLTGMNTEAFF,TGTGCCAGCAGCCTGACAGGCATGAACACTGAAGCTTTCTTT
TRBV5-6,TRBJ1-1,NA,TRBD1,CASSTGQGKDTEAFF,TGTGCCAGCAGCACCGGACAGGGGAAGGACACTGAAGCTTTCTTT
TRBV10-3,TRBJ2-6,NA,TRBD1,CAISESTGAGANVLTF,TGTGCCATCAGTGAGTCTACAGGGGCTGGGGCCAACGTCCTGACTTTC
TRBV3-1/TRBV3-2,TRBJ2-1,NA,NA,CASSQEGRERNEQFF,TGTGCCAGCAGCCAAGAGGGGAGAGAAAGAAATGAGCAGTTCTTC
TRBV10-2,TRBJ1-1,NA,TRBD1,CASSLQGADTEAFF,TGCGCCAGCAGCTTACAGGGGGCGGACACTGAAGCTTTCTTT
TRBV19,TRBJ1-2,NA,TRBD1,CASSTRGQGAKGYTF,TGTGCCAGTAGTACCCGGGGACAGGGGGCGAAGGGCTACACCTTC
TRBV19,TRBJ2-2,NA,NA,CASSIDGEPGELFF,TGTGCCAGTAGTATAGACGGGGAGCCCGGGGAGCTGTTTTTT
TRBV29-1,TRBJ2-7,NA,TRBD1,CSVRQGGYEQYF,TGCAGCGTCAGACAGGGCGGGTACGAGCAGTACTTC
TRBV4-1,TRBJ1-2,NA,NA,CASSRQLAPEGYGYTF,TGCGCCAGCAGCCGACAGTTGGCCCCGGAGGGCTATGGCTACACCTTC
TRBV6-5,TRBJ1-2,NA,TRBD1,CASSGQVGVTF,TGTGCCAGCAGCGGACAGGTTGGAGTAACCTTC
TRBV7-6,TRBJ2-2,NA,NA,CASSLGGNPELFF,TGTGCCAGCAGCTTAGGAGGTAACCCGGAGCTGTTTTTT
TRBV15,TRBJ2-1,NA,TRBD2,CATSRAGGRFYNEQFF,TGTGCCACCAGCAGAGCGGGGGGTAGGTTCTACAATGAGCAGTTCTTC
TRBV5-1,TRBJ1-1,NA,NA,CASSLDRDGTEAFF,TGCGCCAGCAGCTTGGACAGGGATGGCACTGAAGCTTTCTTT
TRBV18,TRBJ2-5,once,TRBD1,CASSPKNRGDSLETQYF,TGTGCCAGCTCACCTAAGAACAGGGGCGATTCTTTAGAGACCCAGTACTTC
TRBV7-3,TRBJ2-1,NA,TRBD2,CASSLKAGLAGNEQFF,TGTGCCAGCAGCTTAAAGGCGGGACTAGCGGGGAATGAGCAGTTCTTC
TRBV25-1,TRBJ2-1,NA,NA,CASSEAGWSYNEQFF,TGTGCCAGCAGTGAGGCAGGGTGGTCCTACAATGAGCAGTTCTTC
TRBV18,TRBJ2-2,NA,NA,CASSPDRNTGELFF,TGTGCCAGCTCACCGGACAGAAACACCGGGGAGCTGTTTTTT
TRBV7-9,TRBJ1-2,few,TRBD1,CASSLTAGQGANYGYTF,TGTGCCAGCAGCTTAACTGCCGGACAGGGAGCTAACTATGGCTACACCTTC
TRBV30,TRBJ2-7,once,NA,CAWSVARVGEQYF,TGTGCCTGGAGTGTCGCCCGGGTTGGGGAGCAGTACTTC
TRBV18,TRBJ1-1,NA,NA,CASSPYTEMNTEAFF,TGTGCCAGCTCACCATATACAGAAATGAACACTGAAGCTTTCTTT
TRBV5-6,TRBJ2-1,NA,TRBD2,CASILGGTPSRNSYNEQFF,TGTGCCAGCATCCTGGGGGGGACCCCGAGCCGAAACTCCTACAATGAGCAGTTCTTC
TRBV29-1,TRBJ2-7,NA,NA,CSVVTDTYEQYF,TGCAGCGTTGTTACCGACACCTACGAGCAGTACTTC
TRBV7-9,TRBJ1-1,NA,NA,CASSFSPVGNTEAFF,TGTGCCAGCAGCTTTAGCCCAGTCGGGAACACTGAAGCTTTCTTT
TRBV5-1,TRBJ2-5,NA,TRBD1,CASSSPLQGRETQYF,TGCGCCAGCAGCTCCCCCCTACAGGGGAGAGAGACCCAGTACTTC
TRBV10-2,TRBJ1-1,NA,NA,CASSEQGREAFF,TGCGCCAGCAGTGAGCAGGGGCGGGAAGCTTTCTTT
TRBV6-6,TRBJ1-2,once,TRBD1,CASSQPDRGANYGYTF,TGTGCCAGCAGTCAACCGGACAGGGGCGCTAACTATGGCTACACCTTC
TRBV29-1,TRBJ2-1,NA,TRBD1,CSVGQGDYNEQFF,TGCAGCGTCGGACAGGGGGACTACAATGAGCAGTTCTTC
TRBV4-1,TRBJ1-1,NA,NA,CASSRGPGTEAFF,TGCGCCAGCAGCCGAGGGCCTGGGACTGAAGCTTTCTTT
TRBV19,TRBJ2-3,NA,TRBD2,CASSIRSGGADTQYF,TGTGCCAGTAGTATCCGGAGCGGGGGGGCCGATACGCAGTATTTT
TRBV14,TRBJ2-1,NA,NA,CASSQGGGHNEQFF,TGTGCCAGCAGCCAAGGTGGAGGGCACAATGAGCAGTTCTTC